The T cell receptor beta chain described here comes from a study of monozygotic twins with inflammatory bowel disease. Regarding the study as a whole: Immunosuppressive treatment differences may have increased patient repertoire variability.

Template switching added UMIs carrying a 6-nucleotide sample barcode. TCRdb reprocessed the 5' RACE reads, keeping one entry per CDR3 protein, no DNA. The repertoire table contains approximately 340,000 distinct CDR3 sequences. Blood (2.5 ml) was collected from every donor individually. From whole blood, total RNA was isolated without any sorting of T cells. Points on this clonotype: Its antigen is unknown.

Sequencing used blood. The sequence derives from a human donor with ulcerative colitis or Crohn's disease, or a healthy co-twin of an affected twin (not recorded which).

The CDR3 spells CASSLVTDGLGYTF. This chain joins TRBV12-3 or TRBV12-4 and TRBJ1-2; TCRdb reports TRBD1, a call that lacks DNA to check it against. The CDR3 loop spans 14 amino acids.